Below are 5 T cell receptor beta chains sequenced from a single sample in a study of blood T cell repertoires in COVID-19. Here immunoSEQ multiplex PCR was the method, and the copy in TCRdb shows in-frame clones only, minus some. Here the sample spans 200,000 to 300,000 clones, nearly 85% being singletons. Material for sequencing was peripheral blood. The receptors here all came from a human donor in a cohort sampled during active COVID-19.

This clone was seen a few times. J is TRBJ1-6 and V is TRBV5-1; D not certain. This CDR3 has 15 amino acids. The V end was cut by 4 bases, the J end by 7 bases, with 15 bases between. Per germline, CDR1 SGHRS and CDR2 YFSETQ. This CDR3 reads CASSTTEVQNSPLHF. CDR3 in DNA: TGCGCCAGCAGCACCACAGAAGTTCAGAATTCACCCCTCCACTTT.

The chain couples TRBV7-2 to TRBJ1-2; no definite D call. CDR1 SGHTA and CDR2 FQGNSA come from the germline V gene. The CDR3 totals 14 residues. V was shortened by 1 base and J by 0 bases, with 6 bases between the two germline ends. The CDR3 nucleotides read TGTGCCAGCAGCTTAGACTACGCTAACTATGGCTACACCTTC. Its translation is CASSLDYANYGYTF.

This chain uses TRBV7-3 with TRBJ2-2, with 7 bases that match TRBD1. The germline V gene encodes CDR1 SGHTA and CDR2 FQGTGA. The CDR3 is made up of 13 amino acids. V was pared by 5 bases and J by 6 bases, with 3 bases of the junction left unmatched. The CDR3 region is CASSLTGAGELFF. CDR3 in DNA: TGTGCCAGCAGCCTCACAGGGGCCGGGGAGCTGTTTTTT.

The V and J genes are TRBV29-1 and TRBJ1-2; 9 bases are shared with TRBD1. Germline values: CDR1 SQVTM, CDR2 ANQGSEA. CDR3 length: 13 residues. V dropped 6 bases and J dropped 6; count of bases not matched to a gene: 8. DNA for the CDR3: TGCAGCGTCGATAGGACAGGGGAGAATGGCTACACCTTC. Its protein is CSVDRTGENGYTF.

The CDR3 spells CASSDSNEGDTQYF. DNA of the CDR3: TGTGCCAGCAGTGACTCGAACGAGGGAGATACGCAGTATTTT. The chain links TRBV6-4 to TRBJ2-3; D is possibly TRBD2 (5 bases). The CDR3 length is 14 residues. The germline V and J ends were trimmed by 0 bases and 5 bases, with 9 bases remaining between them. Germline values: CDR1 MRHNA, CDR2 SNTAGT.